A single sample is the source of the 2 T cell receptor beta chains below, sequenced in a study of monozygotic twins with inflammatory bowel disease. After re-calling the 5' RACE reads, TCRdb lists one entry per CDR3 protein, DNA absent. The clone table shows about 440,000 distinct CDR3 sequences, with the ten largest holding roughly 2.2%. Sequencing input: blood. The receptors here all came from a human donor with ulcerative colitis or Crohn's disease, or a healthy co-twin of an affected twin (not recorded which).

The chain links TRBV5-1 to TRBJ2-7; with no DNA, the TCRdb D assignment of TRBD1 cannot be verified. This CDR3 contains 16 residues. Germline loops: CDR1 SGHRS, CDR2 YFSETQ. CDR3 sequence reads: CASSLVPVGNSYEQYF.

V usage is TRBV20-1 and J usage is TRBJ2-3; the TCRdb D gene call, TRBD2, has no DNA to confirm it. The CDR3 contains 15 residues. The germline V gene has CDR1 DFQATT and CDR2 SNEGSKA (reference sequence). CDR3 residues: CSANILAGGADTQYF.